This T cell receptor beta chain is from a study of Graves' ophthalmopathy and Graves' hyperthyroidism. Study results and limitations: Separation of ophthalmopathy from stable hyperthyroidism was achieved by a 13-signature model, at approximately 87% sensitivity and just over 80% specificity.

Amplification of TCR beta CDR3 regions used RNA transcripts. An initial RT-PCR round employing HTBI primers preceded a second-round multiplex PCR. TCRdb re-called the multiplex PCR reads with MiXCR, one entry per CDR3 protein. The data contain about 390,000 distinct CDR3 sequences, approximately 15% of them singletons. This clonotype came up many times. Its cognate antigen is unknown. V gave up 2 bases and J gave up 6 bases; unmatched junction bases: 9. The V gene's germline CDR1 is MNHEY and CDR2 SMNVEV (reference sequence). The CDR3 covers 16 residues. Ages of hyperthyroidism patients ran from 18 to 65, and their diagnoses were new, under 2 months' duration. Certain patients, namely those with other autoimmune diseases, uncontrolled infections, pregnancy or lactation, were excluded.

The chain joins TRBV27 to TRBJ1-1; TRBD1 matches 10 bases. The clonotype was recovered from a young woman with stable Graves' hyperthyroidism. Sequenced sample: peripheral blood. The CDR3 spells CASSLTGQGYRPEAFF. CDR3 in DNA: TGTGCCAGCAGTTTAACGGGACAGGGGTATCGGCCTGAAGCTTTCTTT.